This entry features one TCR beta chain sequence. Its specificity is not known. The data are from a study of shared clonotypes between healthy human individuals. About the study: Used for every donor were three CD4 naive, three CD4 memory, two CD8 naive and one CD8 memory plate.

General study points: In a few donors, roughly 5.2% of naive CD4 clonotypes appeared in common. Having only a few donors restricted how much genetic and exposure-history diversity was captured. Rarefaction gave evidence that sorted-subset sequencing remained incomplete despite large depth.

Data came from immunoSEQ multiplex PCR; TCRdb stores just in-frame clones and leaves some out. Counted here are about 2.4 million clones, more than 85% occurring once; the ten biggest clones make up 0.36%. V lost 4 bases and J lost 0; bases outside the gene matches: 4. The CDR3 extends over 15 amino acids. Per the germline V gene, CDR1 is SGHRS and CDR2 is YFSETQ. The sample comprised naive CD4+ T cells from PBMCs. Subset meaning: CD45RA+ positively selected. This rearrangement joins TRBV5-1 to TRBJ2-3; 8 positions match TRBD1. The sequence derives from a man younger than 30 in good health. Some clones in this sample may be carry-over from other donors' samples. In DNA, the CDR3 is TGCGCCAGCAGCGAGGGACAGGCTAGCACAGATACGCAGTATTTT. The encoded protein is CASSEGQASTDTQYF.